A single sample gave rise to the 27 T cell receptor beta chains below, sequenced in a study of cytomegalovirus exposure and HLA in healthy donors. The data were produced by immunoSEQ multiplex PCR, yet TCRdb's version contains in-frame clones alone and is incomplete. This table has 100,000 to 150,000 clones, 89% appearing once. What was sequenced was PBMCs. The receptors were gathered from a woman younger than 30 in good health and CMV-seronegative.

V usage is TRBV28 and J usage is TRBJ1-1; D unclear. Per germline, CDR1 MDHEN and CDR2 SYDVKM. V was trimmed by 3 bases and J by 5 bases, leaving 7 bases between them. The CDR3 is 12 residues long. CDR3 loop: CASSLWETEAFF. The CDR3 DNA is TGTGCCAGCAGTTTGTGGGAGACTGAAGCTTTCTTT.

The chain has TRBV11-3 and TRBJ2-2, with D perhaps matching TRBD1 (6 bases). Trimming left V 5 bases short and J 7 bases short, with 14 bases between. CDR3 length equals 14 residues. The germline gives CDR1 SGHNT, CDR2 YENEEA. The CDR3 DNA reads as TGTGCCAGCAGCCCGGGGACATCCTACGGGGAGCTGTTTTTT. Translated, it gives CASSPGTSYGELFF.

The chain couples TRBV4-1 to TRBJ1-5; a possible D gene is TRBD1 (5 bases). Per the germline V gene, CDR1 is MGHRA and CDR2 is YSYEKL. V was trimmed by 0 bases and J by 4 bases, leaving 16 bases between them. The CDR3 extends over 17 amino acids. The CDR3 reads CASSQDRGTEENQPQHF. The CDR3 coding sequence is TGCGCCAGCAGCCAAGATAGGGGAACTGAAGAAAATCAGCCCCAGCATTTT.

J is TRBJ2-3 and V is TRBV5-1; 8 nucleotides agree with TRBD2. J lost 3 bases, V lost 4 bases, and 7 bases had no gene match. Germline V lookup: CDR1 SGHRS, CDR2 YFSETQ. The CDR3 is 15 amino acids. This CDR3 reads CASSGSGGRTDTQYF. The CDR3 bases are TGCGCCAGCAGCGGATCGGGGGGGCGGACAGATACGCAGTATTTT.

This chain joins TRBV29-1 and TRBJ1-1, with 10 bases that match TRBD1. Germline V gene data show CDR1 as SQVTM and CDR2 as ANQGSEA. V lost 6 bases, J lost 0 bases, and 7 bases stayed unmatched. The CDR3 sequence is 15 residues long. The CDR3 DNA sequence: TGCAGCGTGGGACCGGGACAGGGGATGAACACTGAAGCTTTCTTT. It specifies CSVGPGQGMNTEAFF.

The chain combines TRBV19 with TRBJ1-2, with 8 bases lining up with TRBD1. This CDR3 is built from 15 residues. Per the germline V gene, CDR1 is LNHDA and CDR2 is SQIVND (reference sequence). Unmatched junction bases numbered 11, after V lost 5 bases and J lost 6 bases. The CDR3, as DNA: TGTGCCAGTAGTCCCCGAACAAGACAGGGGAATGGCTACACCTTC. This gives the protein CASSPRTRQGNGYTF.

CDR3 DNA: TGCGCCAGCAGTCACGACAGGGTAGGAGGCTACACCTTC. Its protein is CASSHDRVGGYTF. This chain uses TRBV4-1 with TRBJ1-2, with 7 bases identical to TRBD1. V lost 6 bases and J lost 8; bases outside the gene matches: 9. The CDR3 is 13 residues long. CDR1 and CDR2 from the germline V gene are MGHRA and YSYEKL.

This clone appeared a single time. This chain links TRBV27 with TRBJ1-4, with unresolved D. There are 16 residues in the CDR3. The germline CDR1 and CDR2 sequences are MNHEY and SMNVEV (reference sequence). With 6 bases removed from V and 7 bases from J, the gap between germline ends came to 21 bases. CDR3 sequence: CASSQPRAAGGEKLFF. The CDR3 DNA reads as TGTGCCAGCAGCCAACCCCGGGCGGCGGGAGGTGAAAAACTGTTTTTT.

This rearrangement joins TRBV18 to TRBJ1-2; weak D call: TRBD1 (6 bases). Deletions cut 2 bases from V and 13 bases from J, with 14 bases between. This CDR3 comprises 12 residues. Germline CDR1 is KGHSH and CDR2 is LQKENI. DNA of the CDR3: TGTGCCAGCTCACCATACAGGGTCAGTGGCACCTTC. Its protein product is CASSPYRVSGTF.

This rearrangement joins TRBV14 to TRBJ1-5; the D gene is possibly TRBD1 (6 bases). CDR3 length: 19 amino acids. Germline values: CDR1 SGHDN, CDR2 FVKESK. V dropped 0 bases and J dropped 0 bases, with 18 bases sitting between them. In nucleotides, the CDR3 is TGTGCCAGCAGCCAAGATCATAACAGGGATATATATAGCAATCAGCCCCAGCATTTT. Translated: CASSQDHNRDIYSNQPQHF.

This chain joins TRBV12-5 and TRBJ1-2; the D gene is possibly TRBD1 (5 bases). The ends were cut back, 2 bases at V and 2 bases at J, with 9 bases in the middle. The CDR3 sequence is 14 residues long. Germline loops: CDR1 LGHNT, CDR2 FRNRAP. CDR3 in DNA: TGTGCTAGTGGTTTGTCCCCAGGGAACTATGGCTACACCTTC. Translated: CASGLSPGNYGYTF.

J is TRBJ2-2 and V is TRBV6-5; TRBD2 might be the D (6 bases). This CDR3 spans 13 amino acids. CDR1 and CDR2 from the germline V gene are MNHEY and SVGAGI. Deletions cut 4 bases from V and 5 bases from J, with 8 bases between. The CDR3 region has the DNA TGTGCCAGCAGTTGGGGGGAGACCGGGGAGCTGTTTTTT. This encodes CASSWGETGELFF.

To note about this clone: Other DNA sequences from this sample encode an identical CDR3 as well. The chain joins TRBV20-1 to TRBJ2-1; maybe TRBD2 (6 bases). CDR1 DFQATT and CDR2 SNEGSKA come from the germline V gene (reference sequence). The V and J ends lost 3 bases and 7 bases respectively, with 7 bases between them. The CDR3 spans 11 residues. The CDR3 sequence: CSASRGNEQFF. CDR3 bases: TGCAGTGCTAGTCGGGGGAATGAGCAGTTCTTC.

This clone was counted only a few times. V gene TRBV7-9 combines with J gene TRBJ2-2; D is possibly TRBD2 (6 bases). Germline V CDR1 and CDR2: SEHNR, FQNEAQ (reference sequence). The CDR3 has 15 amino acids. Trimming pared 0 bases from V and 8 bases from J, leaving 13 bases between. The CDR3 here is CASSLALARIGELFF. The CDR3 DNA sequence: TGTGCCAGCAGCTTAGCACTAGCCCGCATAGGGGAGCTGTTTTTT.

The chain has TRBV5-1 and TRBJ1-1; D gene uncertain. Germline V gene data show CDR1 as SGHRS and CDR2 as YFSETQ. The CDR3 length is 15 residues. Trimming removed 4 bases at V and 2 bases at J, with 15 bases between. This CDR3 is CASSDHSSYNTEAFF. DNA of the CDR3: TGCGCCAGCAGCGATCACTCGAGTTATAACACTGAAGCTTTCTTT. Full variable domain (outside the CDR3, taken from reference TRBV5-1 and TRBJ1-1): KAGVTQTPRYLIKTRGQQVTLSCSPISGHRSVSWYQQTPGQGLQFLFEYFSETQRNKGNFPGRFSGRQFSNSRSEMNVSTLELGDSALYLCASSDHSSYNTEAFFGQGTRLTVV.

V and J are TRBV15 and TRBJ1-6; D is undetermined. The germline V gene encodes CDR1 LNHNV and CDR2 YYDKDF (reference sequence). V was shortened by 3 bases and J by 0 bases, with 6 bases between the two germline ends. This CDR3 has 15 amino acids. CDR3 sequence reads: CATSRASSYNSPLHF. The CDR3 region has the DNA TGTGCCACCAGCAGGGCTAGCTCCTATAATTCACCCCTCCACTTT.

This rearrangement joins TRBV4-1 to TRBJ1-2; possible D gene TRBD1, 5 bases. The CDR3 contains 14 residues. Trimming stripped 3 bases from V and 7 bases from J, with 15 bases between. Germline V CDR1 and CDR2: MGHRA, YSYEKL. As DNA, the CDR3 is TGCGCCAGCAGCCAGGCGGGGGGTTCAGTTGGCTACACCTTC. As protein: CASSQAGGSVGYTF.

This clone was counted once. The chain links TRBV2 to TRBJ1-1; tentative D call: TRBD1 (6 bases). The CDR3 has 12 amino acids. V shed 9 bases and J shed 1 base, with 9 bases lying between them. The V gene's germline CDR1 is SNHLY and CDR2 FYNNEI. The CDR3 bases are TGTGCCAGGCGGACAGCGAACACTGAAGCTTTCTTT. Translation gives CARRTANTEAFF.

The chain employs TRBV5-1 and TRBJ1-2; a weak D match, TRBD1 (6 bases). There are 15 residues in the CDR3. Trimming left V 1 base short and J 6 bases short, with 16 bases between. Germline V lookup: CDR1 SGHRS, CDR2 YFSETQ. The CDR3: CASSLSVGQGHGYTF. The CDR3 bases are TGCGCCAGCAGCTTGTCTGTAGGGCAGGGGCATGGCTACACCTTC. Full variable domain (missing parts from reference TRBV5-1 and TRBJ1-2): KAGVTQTPRYLIKTRGQQVTLSCSPISGHRSVSWYQQTPGQGLQFLFEYFSETQRNKGNFPGRFSGRQFSNSRSEMNVSTLELGDSALYLCASSLSVGQGHGYTFGSGTRLTVV.

The chain employs TRBV6-6 and TRBJ1-2; 7 bases are shared with TRBD1. V trimming: 6 bases; J trimming: 2 bases; junction bases outside the gene matches: 6. CDR3 size: 14 residues. Germline loops: CDR1 MNHNY, CDR2 SVGAGI (reference sequence). CDR3 sequence: CASSRQTGNYGYTF. As DNA, the CDR3 is TGTGCCAGCAGCCGGCAGACAGGGAACTATGGCTACACCTTC.

The CDR3 is CASKGQGRADTQYF. DNA of the CDR3: TGTGCCAGCAAGGGACAGGGGAGGGCAGATACGCAGTATTTT. The genes are TRBV19 and TRBJ2-3; 10 positions match TRBD1. V trimming: 9 bases; J trimming: 4 bases; junction bases outside the gene matches: 7. This CDR3 is built from 14 residues. The V gene's germline CDR1 is LNHDA and CDR2 SQIVND (reference sequence).

CDR3 DNA sequence: TGTGCCAGCAGCCAAGGGAGGGTAGGGGGGACTGAAGCTTTCTTT. This encodes CASSQGRVGGTEAFF. V gene TRBV7-9 combines with J gene TRBJ1-1; possible D gene TRBD1, 6 bases. The V gene's germline CDR1 is SEHNR and CDR2 FQNEAQ (reference sequence). The V end was cut by 5 bases, the J end by 5 bases, with 18 bases between. The CDR3 sequence is 15 residues long. The full variable domain, its missing parts supplied by reference TRBV7-9 and TRBJ1-1, is DTGVSQNPRHKITKRGQNVTFRCDPISEHNRLYWYRQTLGQGPEFLTYFQNEAQLEKSRLLSDRFSAERPKGSFSTLEIQRTEQGDSAMYLCASSQGRVGGTEAFFGQGTRLTVV.

This clone was detected a few times. The same CDR3 is also encoded by other DNA sequences in this sample. The rearrangement links TRBV11-3 to TRBJ2-5; 7 bases fit TRBD1. In germline, CDR1 is SGHNT, CDR2 YENEEA. V shed 1 base, J shed 4 bases, and the junction held 0 bases outside the gene matches. The CDR3 has 13 amino acids. The CDR3 loop is CASSLGQGETQYF. Written as DNA, the CDR3 is TGTGCCAGCAGCTTAGGACAGGGAGAGACCCAGTACTTC.

As to this clone: The germline gene is not matched at one end of the junction; a read error may be the cause. This sequence joins TRBV18 and TRBJ2-7; maybe TRBD2 (7 bases). Looked up from germline, CDR1 is KGHSH and CDR2 is LQKENI. The CDR3 length is 13 residues. The CDR3 sequence: CASSPLTEGGVNF. CDR3 bases: TGTGCCAGCTCACCGCTGACCGAAGGGGGGGTGAACTTC.

The gene calls are TRBV27 and TRBJ1-1; 12 positions match TRBD1. The germline V gene encodes CDR1 MNHEY and CDR2 SMNVEV (reference sequence). The CDR3 has 18 amino acids. V shed 6 bases and J 0 bases; nucleotides not matched to a gene: 11. The CDR3 DNA sequence: TGTGCCAGCAGGCCTCGGGACAGGGGGCTCTCCTTGAACACTGAAGCTTTCTTT. It translates to CASRPRDRGLSLNTEAFF.

In nucleotides, the CDR3 is TGCGCCAGCAGGACCGGGACATACAATGAGCAGTTCTTC. It yields the protein CASRTGTYNEQFF. This rearrangement joins TRBV10-2 to TRBJ2-1, with D possibly TRBD1 on 6 matching bases. The CDR3 extends over 13 amino acids. Trimming stripped 6 bases from V and 4 bases from J, with 10 bases between. CDR1 is WSHSY and CDR2 is SAAADI in the germline V gene.

CDR3 in DNA: TGTGCCAGCTGGGGACAGGGGGCTCGGAATGAGCAGTTCTTC. Its protein product is CASWGQGARNEQFF. The chain uses TRBV27 and TRBJ2-1, with TRBD1 matching 12 bases. CDR1 is MNHEY, CDR2 SMNVEV, per germline (reference sequence). There are 14 residues in the CDR3. After removal of 8 bases from V and 7 bases from J, the junction contained 6 bases not matched to a gene.